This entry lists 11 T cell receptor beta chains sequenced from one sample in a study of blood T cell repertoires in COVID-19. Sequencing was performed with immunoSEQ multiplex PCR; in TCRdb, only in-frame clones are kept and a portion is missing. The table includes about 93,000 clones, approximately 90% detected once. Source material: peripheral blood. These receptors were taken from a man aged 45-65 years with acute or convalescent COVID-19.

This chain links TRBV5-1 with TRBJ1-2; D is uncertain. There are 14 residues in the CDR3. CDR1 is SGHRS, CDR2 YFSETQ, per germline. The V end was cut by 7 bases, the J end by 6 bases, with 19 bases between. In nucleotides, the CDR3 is TGCGCCAGCGCCCCTTCGAGGGAACGGCATGGCTACACCTTC. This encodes CASAPSRERHGYTF.

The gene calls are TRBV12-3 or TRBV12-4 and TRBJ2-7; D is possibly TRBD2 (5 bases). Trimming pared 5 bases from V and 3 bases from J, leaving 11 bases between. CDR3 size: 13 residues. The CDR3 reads CASSGEGFYEQYF. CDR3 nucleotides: TGTGCCAGCAGTGGAGAGGGATTCTACGAGCAGTACTTC.

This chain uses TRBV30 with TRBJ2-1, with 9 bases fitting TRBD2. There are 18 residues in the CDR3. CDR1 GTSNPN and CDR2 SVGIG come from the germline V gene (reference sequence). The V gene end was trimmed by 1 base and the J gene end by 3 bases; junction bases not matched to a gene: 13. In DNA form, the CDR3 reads TGTGCCTGGAGTGCCCCCACGGCAGCGGGGGGCCGCTACAATGAGCAGTTCTTC. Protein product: CAWSAPTAAGGRYNEQFF.

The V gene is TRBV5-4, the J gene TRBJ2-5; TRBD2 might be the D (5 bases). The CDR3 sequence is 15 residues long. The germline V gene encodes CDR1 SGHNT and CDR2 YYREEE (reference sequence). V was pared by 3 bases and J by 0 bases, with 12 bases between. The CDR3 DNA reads TGTGCCAGCAGCTCCGGAGGAGACTACCAAGAGACCCAGTACTTC. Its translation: CASSSGGDYQETQYF.

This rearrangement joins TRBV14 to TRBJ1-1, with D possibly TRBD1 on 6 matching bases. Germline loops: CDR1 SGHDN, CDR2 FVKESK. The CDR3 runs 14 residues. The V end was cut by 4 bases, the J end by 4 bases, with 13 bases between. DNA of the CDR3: TGTGCCAGCAGCCGGACCACAGGGATCACTGAAGCTTTCTTT. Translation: CASSRTTGITEAFF.

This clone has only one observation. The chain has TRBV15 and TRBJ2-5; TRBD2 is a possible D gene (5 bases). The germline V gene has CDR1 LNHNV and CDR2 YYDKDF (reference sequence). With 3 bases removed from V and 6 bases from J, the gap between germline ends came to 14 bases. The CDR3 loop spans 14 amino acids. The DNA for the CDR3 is TGTGCCACCAGCAGCCCTGGACTGGTGAAGACCCAGTACTTC. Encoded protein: CATSSPGLVKTQYF.

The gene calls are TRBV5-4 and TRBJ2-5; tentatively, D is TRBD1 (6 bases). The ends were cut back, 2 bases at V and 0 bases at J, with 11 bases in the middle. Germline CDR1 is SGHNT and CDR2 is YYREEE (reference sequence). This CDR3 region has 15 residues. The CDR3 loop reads CASSFQGWYQETQYF. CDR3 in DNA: TGTGCCAGCAGCTTCCAGGGGTGGTACCAAGAGACCCAGTACTTC.

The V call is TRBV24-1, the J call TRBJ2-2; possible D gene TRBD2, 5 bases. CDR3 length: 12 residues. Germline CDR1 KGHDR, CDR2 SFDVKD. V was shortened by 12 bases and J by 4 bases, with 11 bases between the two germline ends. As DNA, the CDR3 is TGTGCCGTCGCGGGCCGCACCGGGGAGCTGTTTTTT. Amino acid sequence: CAVAGRTGELFF.

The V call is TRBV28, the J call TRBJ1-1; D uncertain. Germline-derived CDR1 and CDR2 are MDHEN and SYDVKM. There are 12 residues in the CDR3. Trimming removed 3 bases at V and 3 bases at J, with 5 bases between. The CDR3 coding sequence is TGTGCCAGCAGTTTGGGCGACACTGAAGCTTTCTTT. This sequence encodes CASSLGDTEAFF.

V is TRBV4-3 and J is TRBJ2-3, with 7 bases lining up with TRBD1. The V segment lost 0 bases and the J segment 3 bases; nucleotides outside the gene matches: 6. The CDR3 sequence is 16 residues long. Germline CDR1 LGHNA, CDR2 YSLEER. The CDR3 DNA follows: TGCGCCAGCAGCCAAGATGGGACAGCCCATACAGATACGCAGTATTTT. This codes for CASSQDGTAHTDTQYF.

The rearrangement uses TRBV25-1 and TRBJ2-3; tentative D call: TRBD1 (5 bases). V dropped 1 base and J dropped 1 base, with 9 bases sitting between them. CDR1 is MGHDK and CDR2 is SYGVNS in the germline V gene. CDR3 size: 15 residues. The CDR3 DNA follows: TGTGCCAGCAGTGAATGGGGCGGCCGCACAGATACGCAGTATTTT. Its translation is CASSEWGGRTDTQYF.